This T cell receptor (beta chain) was found in a study of early stage breast cancer tumors. Sequenced by immunoSEQ multiplex PCR; TCRdb stores in-frame clones only, minus some. In the table there are some 28,000 clones, 75% to 85% of which are singletons. CDR3 length: 14 residues. Germline assignment: CDR1 SGHRS and CDR2 YFSETQ. V shed 3 bases and J shed 5 bases, with 15 bases lying between them. The sequencing input was blood. The rearrangement links TRBV5-1 to TRBJ2-7; D might be TRBD1 (6 bases). This receptor was obtained from a person between 55 and 69 years old with breast cancer. The CDR3, as DNA: TGCGCCAGCAGCTCCAACCCACAGGGCCACGAGCAGTACTTC. Its protein is CASSSNPQGHEQYF.